This T cell receptor (beta chain) was sequenced during a study of cytomegalovirus exposure and HLA in healthy donors. Germline CDR1 SNHLY, CDR2 FYNNEI. The CDR3 is made up of 16 amino acids. V dropped 7 bases and J dropped 4; count of bases not matched to a gene: 14. The PCR ran on 60 Vbeta and 13 Jbeta primers. Sequencing was performed with immunoSEQ multiplex PCR; in TCRdb, only in-frame clones are kept and a portion is missing. The profile shows around 180,000 clones, about four fifths of them singletons. The receptor comes from a woman aged 45 to 65 in good health and CMV-seronegative. This chain joins TRBV2 and TRBJ2-3; 7 bases map to TRBD1. Sequencing input: PBMCs. The CDR3, as DNA: TGTGCCAGCAAACCAACAGGGGTGTACGTGGCAGATACGCAGTATTTT. Protein: CASKPTGVYVADTQYF.